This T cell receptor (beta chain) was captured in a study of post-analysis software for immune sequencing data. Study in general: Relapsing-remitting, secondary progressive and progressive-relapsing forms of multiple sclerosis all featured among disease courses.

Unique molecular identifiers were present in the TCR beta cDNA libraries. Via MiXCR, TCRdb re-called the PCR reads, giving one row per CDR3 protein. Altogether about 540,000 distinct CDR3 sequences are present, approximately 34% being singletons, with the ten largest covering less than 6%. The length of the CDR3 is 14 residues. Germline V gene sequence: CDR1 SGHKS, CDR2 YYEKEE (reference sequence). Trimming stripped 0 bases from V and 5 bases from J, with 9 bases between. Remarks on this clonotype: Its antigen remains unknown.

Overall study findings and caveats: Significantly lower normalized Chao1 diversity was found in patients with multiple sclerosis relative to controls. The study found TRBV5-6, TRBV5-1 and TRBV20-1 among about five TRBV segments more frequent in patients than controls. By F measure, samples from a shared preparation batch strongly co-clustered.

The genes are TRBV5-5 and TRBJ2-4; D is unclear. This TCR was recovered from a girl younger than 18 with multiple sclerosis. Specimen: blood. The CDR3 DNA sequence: TGTGCCAGCAGCTTGGGCAGGCAAGAAAACATTCAGTACTTC. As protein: CASSLGRQENIQYF.